Listed below are T cell receptor beta chains from one sample, sequenced in a study of blood T cell repertoires in COVID-19. Profiled with immunoSEQ multiplex PCR; TCRdb holds only in-frame clones, not every one. The table shows about 97,000 clones, with roughly 86% occurring only once. The sequencing sample was made of peripheral blood. These receptors were collected from a human donor in a cohort sampled during active COVID-19. CDR3s include the opening cysteine and the closing phenylalanine or tryptophan. Each record gives: J gene, D gene, V gene, CDR3 length, CDR3 protein. A D gene is named only where the DNA matches it firmly.

TRBJ2-7 | TRBD1 | TRBV27 | 15 | CASSQGTAFSYEQYF
TRBJ2-7 | NA | TRBV7-2 | 15 | CASSLGSGLAYEQYF
TRBJ1-3 | NA | TRBV7-2 | 15 | CASSDVGGTGNTIYF
TRBJ2-1 | NA | TRBV7-3 | 13 | CASSLRWAHEQFF
TRBJ2-5 | NA | TRBV19 | 15 | CASSIRSGEQETQYF
TRBJ1-4 | NA | TRBV25-1 | 11 | CASSLNEKLFF
TRBJ1-1 | TRBD1 | TRBV11-1 | 13 | CASSHRGNTEAFF
TRBJ1-1 | TRBD1 | TRBV3-1/TRBV3-2 | 14 | CASRTNRGSILAFF
TRBJ2-7 | TRBD1 | TRBV27 | 16 | CASSFAPGQGPFEQYF
TRBJ2-3 | NA | TRBV11-1 | 13 | CASSFPYTDTQYF
TRBJ2-7 | NA | TRBV11-3 | 17 | CATPPPAETYGGYEQYF